These 29 T cell receptor beta chains were all obtained from the same sample, sequenced in a study of control samples from healthy donors and cancer patients. Here immunoSEQ multiplex PCR was the method, and the copy in TCRdb shows in-frame clones only, minus some. Here the sample spans roughly 120,000 clones, roughly 89% being singletons. The specimen sequenced was blood. Receptors originate from a man aged 30 to 39 in good health.

This chain connects TRBV5-1 to TRBJ2-5; weak D call: TRBD2 (7 bases). The CDR3 totals 16 residues. The V gene lost 3 bases and the J gene lost 3 bases, with 18 bases spanning the gap. Per germline, CDR1 SGHRS and CDR2 YFSETQ. The CDR3 DNA reads TGCGCCAGCAGCTCCGGGGGGCTCGGCGACAAAGAGACCCAGTACTTC. It codes for CASSSGGLGDKETQYF.

The rearrangement uses TRBV7-9 and TRBJ2-4; 11 bases agree with TRBD2. The CDR3 covers 19 residues. V trimming: 5 bases; J trimming: 0 bases; junction bases outside the gene matches: 12. The germline V gene encodes CDR1 SEHNR and CDR2 FQNEAQ (reference sequence). CDR3 DNA sequence: TGTGCCAGCAGCCGCAAACTAGCGGGGGAGTATCTAGCCAAAAACATTCAGTACTTC. Protein sequence: CASSRKLAGEYLAKNIQYF.

This chain uses TRBV11-3 with TRBJ2-1; D gene unclear. Trimming took 1 base from V and 0 from J, leaving 13 bases between them. Germline CDR1 reads SGHNT; CDR2 reads YENEEA. This CDR3 is built from 17 residues. The CDR3 bases are TGTGCCAGCAGCTTAGGATACACAGTGAGCTCCTACAATGAGCAGTTCTTC. It encodes CASSLGYTVSSYNEQFF.

The chain carries TRBV11-3 and TRBJ1-1, with D possibly TRBD1 on 5 matching bases. The V end lost 1 base, the J end lost 6 bases, and 18 bases lay between the germline ends. Per the germline V gene, CDR1 is SGHNT and CDR2 is YENEEA. The CDR3 spans 16 residues. The CDR3 DNA sequence: TGTGCCAGCAGCTTAGGAGCGCAGGGCGAGGGCTCTGAAGCTTTCTTT. Its translation is CASSLGAQGEGSEAFF. The full variable domain, completed using reference TRBV11-3 and TRBJ1-1, is EAGVVQSPRYKIIEKKQPVAFWCNPISGHNTLYWYLQNLGQGPELLIRYENEEAVDDSQLPKDRFSAERLKGVDSTLKIQPAELGDSAVYLCASSLGAQGEGSEAFFGQGTRLTVV.

J is TRBJ1-1 and V is TRBV18; D uncertain. V shed 4 bases and J shed 4 bases, with 13 bases lying between them. The CDR3 totals 14 residues. Germline lookup yields CDR1 KGHSH and CDR2 LQKENI. The CDR3 protein is CASSHGGKGTEAFF. Written as DNA, the CDR3 is TGTGCCAGCTCACACGGTGGGAAGGGCACTGAAGCTTTCTTT. Full variable domain (remainder filled in from reference TRBV18 and TRBJ1-1): NAGVMQNPRHLVRRRGQEARLRCSPMKGHSHVYWYRQLPEEGLKFMVYLQKENIIDESGMPKERFSAEFPKEGPSILRIQQVVRGDSAAYFCASSHGGKGTEAFFGQGTRLTVV.

The genes are TRBV6-6 and TRBJ1-3; D may be TRBD1 (5 bases). The CDR3 consists of 14 residues. Germline-derived CDR1 and CDR2 are MNHNY and SVGAGI (reference sequence). The V gene lost 7 bases and the J gene lost 1 base, with 11 bases spanning the gap. CDR3 amino acids: CASTTGASGNTIYF. In DNA, the CDR3 is TGTGCCAGCACCACAGGAGCTTCTGGAAACACCATATATTTT.

V is TRBV6-1 and J is TRBJ1-3, with no clear D. The CDR3 is 17 residues long. With 0 bases removed from V and 0 bases from J, the gap between germline ends came to 12 bases. Germline lookup yields CDR1 MNHNS and CDR2 SASEGT. The CDR3: CASSEAIKGSSGNTIYF. The CDR3 DNA follows: TGTGCCAGCAGTGAAGCGATAAAGGGCTCCTCTGGAAACACCATATATTTT.

The chain combines TRBV7-9 with TRBJ2-3; D is unclear. V was pared by 7 bases and J by 0 bases, with 5 bases between. Germline loops: CDR1 SEHNR, CDR2 FQNEAQ (reference sequence). This CDR3 comprises 12 residues. CDR3 sequence (DNA): TGTGCCAGCACTAGAAGCACAGATACGCAGTATTTT. It encodes CASTRSTDTQYF.

The V gene is TRBV7-2, the J gene TRBJ1-1, with a weak D call TRBD1 (5 bases). There are 15 residues in the CDR3. V gave up 1 base and J gave up 7 bases, with 16 bases separating them. CDR1 is SGHTA and CDR2 is FQGNSA in the germline V gene. The DNA for the CDR3 is TGTGCCAGCAGCTTAGACAAATCGGTGAGGGGTGAAGCTTTCTTT. It codes for CASSLDKSVRGEAFF.

The J gene is TRBJ2-1, the V gene TRBV4-1, with 8 positions matching TRBD1. From germline, CDR1 is MGHRA and CDR2 YSYEKL. The CDR3 covers 16 residues. V dropped 3 bases and J dropped 2; count of bases not matched to a gene: 6. DNA for the CDR3: TGCGCCAGCAGCCATTTGGGGGACAGGCCCTACAATGAGCAGTTCTTC. This sequence encodes CASSHLGDRPYNEQFF.

The V call is TRBV30, the J call TRBJ1-1, with D possibly TRBD1 on 5 matching bases. V was pared by 0 bases and J by 0 bases, with 14 bases between. Germline loops: CDR1 GTSNPN, CDR2 SVGIG (reference sequence). The CDR3 has 16 amino acids. The DNA of the CDR3 is TGTGCCTGGAGTGTAACCGGAGGACATCTGAACACTGAAGCTTTCTTT. Its translation is CAWSVTGGHLNTEAFF. Full variable domain (outside the CDR3, taken from reference TRBV30 and TRBJ1-1): SQTIHQWPATLVQPVGSPLSLECTVEGTSNPNLYWYRQAAGRGLQLLFYSVGIGQISSEVPQNLSASRPQDRQFILSSKKLLLSDSGFYLCAWSVTGGHLNTEAFFGQGTRLTVV.

The V gene is TRBV5-1, the J gene TRBJ1-1, with 9 bases identical to TRBD1. Germline CDR1 reads SGHRS; CDR2 reads YFSETQ. Germline trimming cut 6 bases from V and 1 base from J; bases unmatched to any gene: 10. The CDR3 is 16 residues long. The CDR3 spells CASTGTGLLQNTEAFF. For the CDR3, the DNA is TGCGCCAGCACCGGGACAGGGTTACTCCAGAACACTGAAGCTTTCTTT.

J is TRBJ1-2 and V is TRBV6-5, with TRBD1 identical over 7 bases. The length of the CDR3 is 15 residues. Germline-derived CDR1 and CDR2 are MNHEY and SVGAGI. J lost 7 bases, V lost 4 bases, and 12 bases had no gene match. In nucleotides, the CDR3 is TGTGCCAGCAGTTCCACCGACAGGGTAGGAGGTGGCTACACCTTC. Translating it yields CASSSTDRVGGGYTF.

The rearrangement joins TRBV6-5 to TRBJ1-2; no firm D call. CDR3 length equals 14 residues. The V end was cut by 3 bases, the J end by 2 bases, with 10 bases between. Germline CDR1 and CDR2: MNHEY and SVGAGI. The CDR3 is CASSYSTDNYGYTF. For the CDR3, the DNA is TGTGCCAGCAGTTATTCGACGGACAACTATGGCTACACCTTC.

The gene calls are TRBV19 and TRBJ1-1; D unclear. Germline V gene lookup returns CDR1 LNHDA and CDR2 SQIVND (reference sequence). The CDR3 totals 13 residues. V lost 6 bases and J lost 4, with 12 bases in between. The CDR3 DNA follows: TGTGCCAGTAGCTCCCGGGGAAGCACTGAAGCTTTCTTT. It is translated as CASSSRGSTEAFF.

This clone showed up just once. The chain is built from TRBV13 and TRBJ1-1, with D perhaps TRBD1 (6 bases). The CDR3 consists of 14 residues. The germline V gene encodes CDR1 PRHDT and CDR2 FYEKMQ (reference sequence). V was clipped by 5 bases and J by 0 bases, with 10 bases between them. The chain's CDR3 is CASSPGEMNTEAFF. CDR3 bases: TGTGCCAGCAGCCCAGGGGAAATGAACACTGAAGCTTTCTTT.

The chain recombines TRBV6-6 with TRBJ1-5; no clear D gene. The germline CDR1 and CDR2 sequences are MNHNY and SVGAGI (reference sequence). V was trimmed by 7 bases and J by 0 bases, leaving 7 bases between them. This CDR3 region has 13 residues. The CDR3 spells CASKTDSNQPQHF. CDR3 DNA sequence: TGTGCCAGCAAAACTGATAGCAATCAGCCCCAGCATTTT.

The rearrangement uses TRBV6-4 and TRBJ1-6; D perhaps matches TRBD1 (5 bases). CDR3 length equals 14 residues. CDR1 is MRHNA and CDR2 is SNTAGT in the germline V gene. Trimming took 5 bases from V and 4 from J, leaving 9 bases between them. Here the CDR3 reads CASSSGLYNSPLHF. In nucleotides, the CDR3 is TGTGCCAGCAGTTCGGGACTTTATAATTCACCCCTCCACTTT.

The chain is built from TRBV4-1 and TRBJ1-1, with TRBD1 identical over 7 bases. The CDR3 length is 18 residues. Germline-derived CDR1 and CDR2 are MGHRA and YSYEKL. The V segment lost 1 base and the J segment 5 bases; nucleotides outside the gene matches: 16. Written as DNA, the CDR3 is TGCGCCAGCAGCCAAGGAATCCTCCGTCGGCAGGGGGGAACTGAAGCTTTCTTT. Protein sequence: CASSQGILRRQGGTEAFF.

V is TRBV2 and J is TRBJ1-5, with D tentatively TRBD1 (6 bases). V was trimmed by 6 bases and J by 0 bases, leaving 9 bases between them. The CDR3 runs to 14 residues. Germline CDR1 SNHLY, CDR2 FYNNEI. The CDR3 sequence is CASRRGVSNQPQHF. In DNA form, the CDR3 reads TGTGCCAGCAGGAGGGGGGTTAGCAATCAGCCCCAGCATTTT.

The CDR3 nucleotides are TGTGCCAGTGGGAAGAGTAGCAATCAGCCCCAGCATTTT. Translation gives CASGKSSNQPQHF. The V call is TRBV19, the J call TRBJ1-5; D gene uncertain. V was cut by 8 bases and J by 0 bases, with 8 bases left in between. This CDR3 has 13 amino acids. CDR1 is LNHDA, CDR2 SQIVND, per germline (reference sequence).

The genes are TRBV7-2 and TRBJ1-1, with D hard to call. Trimming took off 1 base at V and 6 bases at J, with 9 bases between the two ends. Germline loops: CDR1 SGHTA, CDR2 FQGNSA. The CDR3 has 13 amino acids. The CDR3 coding sequence is TGTGCCAGCAGCTTAGAGGCGATCGCTGAAGCTTTCTTT. Translated: CASSLEAIAEAFF.

This clone appeared a few times. The CDR3 loop is CASSQDWRGDRYGYTF. The DNA for the CDR3 is TGTGCCAGCAGCCAAGACTGGCGAGGGGATCGGTATGGCTACACCTTC. The chain joins TRBV4-2 to TRBJ1-2; weak D call: TRBD1 (5 bases). Germline V gene data show CDR1 as LGHNA and CDR2 as YNFKEQ. V was shortened by 0 bases and J by 5 bases, with 16 bases between the two germline ends. The CDR3 has 16 residues.

The V gene is TRBV24-1, the J gene TRBJ2-1; D may be TRBD2 (7 bases). The CDR3 loop spans 14 amino acids. Germline V lookup: CDR1 KGHDR, CDR2 SFDVKD. V dropped 0 bases and J dropped 8 bases, with 10 bases sitting between them. CDR3 coding DNA: TGTGCCACCAGTGATTTGGGGGGGGCCGATGAGCAGTTCTTC. It translates to CATSDLGGADEQFF.

The V and J genes are TRBV5-1 and TRBJ2-7; TRBD1 agrees at 10 bases. The junction had 8 bases not matched to a gene; V was cut back by 1 base and J by 7 bases. Germline values: CDR1 SGHRS, CDR2 YFSETQ. The CDR3 runs to 15 residues. CDR3 bases: TGCGCCAGCAGCTTGTTCGGGACAGGGGCTCGGGAGCAGTACTTC. Amino acids: CASSLFGTGAREQYF.

A remark on this clone: Other DNA variants within this sample encode the same CDR3. The V gene is TRBV7-2, the J gene TRBJ1-5; the D is unclear. The CDR3 consists of 13 residues. Looked up from germline, CDR1 is SGHTA and CDR2 is FQGNSA. V was pared by 6 bases and J by 4 bases, with 10 bases between. The CDR3 spells CASSFGPNQPQHF. The CDR3 DNA follows: TGTGCCAGCAGTTTCGGTCCTAATCAGCCCCAGCATTTT.

J is TRBJ1-4 and V is TRBV12-3 or TRBV12-4; a weak D match, TRBD1 (5 bases). Trimming left V 1 base short and J 11 bases short, with 5 bases between. This CDR3 has 11 amino acids. The chain's CDR3 is CASSLGGKLFF. CDR3 DNA sequence: TGTGCCAGCAGTTTAGGGGGCAAACTGTTTTTT.

This clone was recorded only once. V is TRBV10-3 and J is TRBJ1-2, with 7 positions matching TRBD1. The V gene's germline CDR1 is ENHRY and CDR2 SYGVKD. The V gene end was trimmed by 10 bases and the J gene end by 4 bases; junction bases not matched to a gene: 15. This CDR3 contains 15 residues. The chain's CDR3 is CATKRTAGGGYGYTF. CDR3 coding DNA: TGTGCCACTAAAAGGACAGCAGGGGGAGGCTATGGCTACACCTTC.

V usage is TRBV11-2 and J usage is TRBJ1-2; TRBD1 is a possible D gene (5 bases). Germline CDR1 and CDR2: SGHAT and FQNNGV. V was pared by 0 bases and J by 2 bases, with 10 bases between. The CDR3 has 15 amino acids. In DNA form, the CDR3 reads TGTGCCAGCAGCTTAGACAGTCAGGGAAACTATGGCTACACCTTC. Translation gives CASSLDSQGNYGYTF.